What follows is one TCR beta chain and its context. This clone was counted once. Its antigen specificity is not known. No per-base quality is available; no much larger clone lies one base away. This entry comes from a study of blood T cell repertoires in COVID-19 (dated by TCRdb to 2019 to 2021). General notes on the study: Samples from collaborators originated in the United States, Italy and Spain and spanned both the acute and convalescent phases of COVID-19. The repertoires were released in a freely available public database intended as a resource for research on the immune response to SARS-CoV-2. The prospective study material was composed of cDNA or gDNA derived from T cells, B-cell-depleted T cells, or PBMCs. HLA class I and class II types, where available, came from metadata supplied by the sample provider rather than from assay-based typing. Nearly every sample came with metadata listing a de-identified subject ID, COVID-19 status, age in years and sex. The dataset comprised deeply sampled blood TCRbeta repertoires from subjects exposed to, actively infected with, or recovered from COVID-19. The samples were drawn from the first 160 participants of the ongoing ImmuneRACE study and from 1,254 subjects provided by 6 global collaborators.

For CDR1 and CDR2, the germline V gene (reference sequence) lists SGHNT and YYREEE. The V end gives up 3 bases and the J end 4 bases, leaving 4 bases in the junction not matched to a gene. Including the terminal cysteine and phenylalanine, the CDR3 comprises 13 residues. Only the CDR3 region is kept as DNA, spanning 39 bases read in frame from base 1. Participants in the prospective study were aged 18 to 89 years, lived in over 20 United States geographic areas, and enrolled through a virtual design. To assign participants to cohorts, the prospective study relied on clinical history that participants themselves reported in a screening survey and a study questionnaire. For ImmuneRACE Cohort 3, a participant was defined as recovered based on two consecutive negative NP/OP PCR tests, clearance by a healthcare professional, or resolution of symptoms. In the prospective study, mobile phlebotomists collected whole blood, serum and a nasopharyngeal or oropharyngeal swab from each participant. Additional blood draws and questionnaires over an approximately 2-month period could optionally be provided by prospective study participants. Prospective study blood samples were shipped either frozen or at room temperature before DNA extraction.

The paper's findings and limits, for the study overall: The quantity of clinical and demographic metadata differed by source and by participant and was supplied without curation.

TCRbeta CDR3 regions were amplified from genomic DNA by means of the immunoSEQ Assay, a bias-controlled multiplex PCR. In the paper's pipeline: Within the assay, amplification of reference gene primers was used to estimate how many nucleated cells each sample contained. Sequence reads were collapsed and filtered to measure the absolute abundance of every unique TCRbeta CDR3 rearrangement. Productive Simpson clonality was computed per sample as the square root of Simpson's diversity index over productive rearrangements. The table comes from immuneACCESS by way of TCRdb, which keeps in-frame sequences with V and J called. Part of the clones is missing from these tables; in studies checked, under half for an unresolved V gene and the rest for unknown reasons. The V and J calls and clone size are taken from that table; D and trimming were inferred from the DNA. Across this sample there are some 350,000 clones, with approximately 92% seen only once. Clones ranked in the top ten supply 0.95% to 1.1% of the sample.

Recombination joined TRBV5-4 with TRBJ2-7; TRBD1 matches 7 bases in the middle. Sequencing was performed on PBMCs or T cells enriched from blood (not recorded which). The TCR was taken from a man aged 18 to 35 who had recovered from COVID-19. In nucleotides, the sequence is TGTGCCAGCAGCTCAGGGGGTCAGTACGAGCAGTACTTC. Translation gives CASSSGGQYEQYF. With the portions outside the CDR3 filled from the reference TRBV5-4 and TRBJ2-7 genes, the complete variable region becomes ETGVTQSPTHLIKTRGQQVTLRCSSQSGHNTVSWYQQALGQGPQFIFQYYREEENGRGNFPPRFSGLQFPNYSSELNVNALELDDSALYLCASSSGGQYEQYFGPGTRLTVT.